This T cell receptor beta chain stems from a study of CD8+ T cells in alopecia areata. In each case, RNA was isolated and then reverse transcribed into cDNA as the sequencing template. The table came from immunoSEQ multiplex PCR; TCRdb's copy has only in-frame clones and leaves some out. The table includes roughly 100,000 clones, 55% detected once. Study results and caveats: Shared TCR sequences were less clear between patients than in mice, possibly partly from HLA diversity. Scalp sequencing captures resident alphabeta T cells of normal skin too. The study found higher clonality in lesional than normal scalp, especially in alopecia totalis/universalis.

V dropped 2 bases and J dropped 6 bases, with 10 bases sitting between them. Germline CDR1 is SGHTA and CDR2 is FQGNSA. CDR3 length: 13 amino acids. CD4+ and CD8+ T cells were sorted from PBMCs. With respect to this clone: The antigen remains unidentified.

Sequenced: CD4+ T cells sorted from blood. The V gene is TRBV7-2, the J gene TRBJ1-1; D is undetermined. This receptor was obtained from a human donor in good health. The chain's CDR3 is CASSLNERSEAFF. In nucleotides, the CDR3 is TGTGCCAGCAGCTTAAACGAGAGGTCTGAAGCTTTCTTT.